The 9 T cell receptor beta chains in this list originate from one sample, sequenced in a study of T cells expressing NK-cell markers. No DNA is given; TCRdb re-called the 5' RACE reads and lists each CDR3 protein once. The sample's table shows about 190,000 distinct CDR3 sequences. Sequenced sample: blood T cells: a sorted CD56 or NKG2C T cell subset, CD4+ or CD8+ T cells, or bulk PBMC T cells (not recorded which). The receptors were sampled from a man aged 18-75 years in good health.

V usage is TRBV7-9 and J usage is TRBJ2-5; TCRdb names TRBD2, which stays unverified in the absence of DNA. This CDR3 region has 16 residues. Germline V gene lookup returns CDR1 SEHNR and CDR2 FQNEAQ (reference sequence). CDR3 sequence reads: CASSLGVEGPQETQYF.

The rearrangement joins TRBV7-8 to TRBJ2-3; with no DNA, the TCRdb D assignment of TRBD1 cannot be verified. Germline V CDR1 and CDR2: SGHVS, FQNEAQ. This CDR3 has 16 residues. CDR3 region: CATGFPSGTDTNTQYF.

The J gene is TRBJ2-5, the V gene TRBV5-5; the D call of TRBD1 rests on TCRdb alone, since no DNA is present to check it. CDR3 length: 14 amino acids. Germline CDR1 is SGHKS and CDR2 is YYEKEE (reference sequence). CDR3 sequence: CASSEQGGRETQYF. The entire variable domain, with the rest obtained from reference TRBV5-5 and TRBJ2-5, is as follows: DAGVTQSPTHLIKTRGQQVTLRCSPISGHKSVSWYQQVLGQGPQFIFQYYEKEERGRGNFPDRFSARQFPNYSSELNVNALLLGDSALYLCASSEQGGRETQYFGPGTRLLVL.

The chain carries TRBV12-3 or TRBV12-4 and TRBJ1-2; the D call from TCRdb, TRBD1, cannot be confirmed without DNA. The CDR3 has 15 residues. The CDR3: CASSPGTGINYGYTF.

This chain connects TRBV6-1 to TRBJ2-7; TCRdb's D call, TRBD1, is unchecked because there is no DNA. Germline CDR1 is MNHNS and CDR2 is SASEGT. The CDR3 totals 12 residues. The CDR3 protein is CASSVGTYEQYF.

The chain employs TRBV6-2 or TRBV6-3 and TRBJ2-7; TCRdb names TRBD1, which stays unverified in the absence of DNA. This CDR3 comprises 15 residues. Germline V gene lookup returns CDR1 MNHEY and CDR2 SVGEGT. The CDR3 is CASSPLELSGYEQYF.

V gene TRBV27 combines with J gene TRBJ1-1; TCRdb selects TRBD1, and the lack of DNA leaves this call unchecked. The germline CDR1 and CDR2 sequences are MNHEY and SMNVEV (reference sequence). The CDR3 loop spans 16 amino acids. CDR3 protein: CASSLTGGEMGTEAFF.

The CDR3 protein is CATEATTGGDEQYF. The rearrangement joins TRBV7-9 to TRBJ2-7; the D gene TCRdb calls, TRBD1, cannot be checked with no DNA. Per germline, CDR1 SEHNR and CDR2 FQNEAQ (reference sequence). The CDR3 spans 14 residues.

The genes are TRBV6-4 and TRBJ1-6; lacking DNA, the TRBD1 call made by TCRdb goes unchecked. The CDR3 covers 20 residues. From germline, CDR1 is MRHNA and CDR2 SNTAGT. The CDR3 is CASRKDAGFSTTDKNSPLHF.